This passage covers 19 T cell receptor beta chains from one sample sequenced in a study of shared clonotypes between healthy human individuals. TCRdb keeps only in-frame clones here, not all; method: immunoSEQ multiplex PCR. The data show about 1.5 million clones, 95% to 99% seen once. What was sequenced was naive CD4+ T cells sorted from blood. The sample's subset: CD45RA+ positively selected. These receptors were obtained from a man younger than 40 in good health.

The chain combines TRBV29-1 with TRBJ1-1, with a possible D match to TRBD1 (6 bases). Germline V lookup: CDR1 SQVTM, CDR2 ANQGSEA. Deletions cut 7 bases from V and 5 bases from J, with 14 bases between. CDR3 length equals 12 residues. In nucleotides, the CDR3 is TGCAGCGGGTTACAGGGACGAACTGAAGCTTTCTTT. It is translated as CSGLQGRTEAFF. Full variable domain (rest looked up from reference TRBV29-1 and TRBJ1-1): SAVISQKPSRDICQRGTSLTIQCQVDSQVTMMFWYRQQPGQSLTLIATANQGSEATYESGFVIDKFPISRPNLTFSTLTVSNMSPEDSSIYLCSGLQGRTEAFFGQGTRLTVV.

This chain joins TRBV5-1 and TRBJ2-4; D might be TRBD2 (7 bases). Trimming took off 3 bases at V and 7 bases at J, with 11 bases between the two ends. CDR3 length: 13 amino acids. The germline gives CDR1 SGHRS, CDR2 YFSETQ. The CDR3 DNA sequence: TGCGCCAGCAGCTCGGGGAGGGGGAACATTCAGTACTTC. Translating it yields CASSSGRGNIQYF.

The CDR3 loop reads CASSPQGKRETQYF. The CDR3 nucleotides are TGTGCCAGCTCACCACAAGGGAAAAGGGAGACCCAGTACTTC. The chain links TRBV18 to TRBJ2-5, with D hard to call. Germline V CDR1 and CDR2: KGHSH, LQKENI. The CDR3 sequence is 14 residues long. Between the trimmed V and J ends, which lost 1 base and 5 bases, there was a span of 11 bases.

The rearrangement joins TRBV27 to TRBJ2-3, with 12 nucleotides matching TRBD2. The CDR3 covers 18 residues. V was clipped by 4 bases and J by 5 bases; unmatched bases: 13. The V gene's germline CDR1 is MNHEY and CDR2 SMNVEV (reference sequence). This CDR3 is CASSSKGLAGGRVDTQYF. CDR3 sequence (DNA): TGTGCCAGCAGTTCGAAAGGGCTAGCGGGAGGGCGCGTAGATACGCAGTATTTT.

This clone was recorded a few times. The rearrangement uses TRBV11-1 and TRBJ1-4; D unresolved. With 3 bases removed from V and 5 bases from J, the gap between germline ends came to 7 bases. This CDR3 contains 13 residues. Germline CDR1 SGHAT, CDR2 FQDESV (reference sequence). CDR3 residues: CASSLTVNEKLFF. In DNA form, the CDR3 reads TGTGCCAGCAGCTTGACGGTGAATGAAAAACTGTTTTTT.

This rearrangement joins TRBV18 to TRBJ2-5, with D hard to call. V was pared by 1 base and J by 2 bases, with 8 bases between. The CDR3 loop spans 14 amino acids. The germline CDR1 and CDR2 sequences are KGHSH and LQKENI. DNA of the CDR3: TGTGCCAGCTCACCACTCCCCAAGCAAGAGACCCAGTACTTC. Translation: CASSPLPKQETQYF.

The chain joins TRBV4-1 to TRBJ2-7; 11 nucleotides line up with TRBD2. The germline V gene has CDR1 MGHRA and CDR2 YSYEKL. With V trimmed by 4 bases and J by 3 bases, 14 bases remained unmatched. CDR3 length: 18 residues. CDR3 bases: TGCGCCAGCAGCCTCAACCCTACCGGGACTAGCGGATACTACGAGCAGTACTTC. This codes for CASSLNPTGTSGYYEQYF.

The rearrangement links TRBV28 to TRBJ2-7; TRBD2 agrees at 9 bases. The CDR3 has 14 amino acids. V trimming: 4 bases; J trimming: 6 bases; junction bases outside the gene matches: 7. Germline CDR1 MDHEN, CDR2 SYDVKM. CDR3: CASSYRREGGEQYF. The CDR3 DNA reads TGTGCCAGCAGTTATCGGCGGGAGGGGGGCGAGCAGTACTTC.

This chain uses TRBV6-4 with TRBJ2-3; 13 bases are shared with TRBD2. The V and J ends lost 5 bases and 1 base, in that order; junction bases with no gene match: 3. The CDR3 contains 16 residues. CDR1 is MRHNA, CDR2 SNTAGT, per germline. DNA for the CDR3: TGTGCCAGCAGTAAACTAGCGGGAGGGGGCACAGATACGCAGTATTTT. This sequence encodes CASSKLAGGGTDTQYF.

The chain carries TRBV5-1 and TRBJ1-2; D may be TRBD1 (5 bases). The germline V and J ends were trimmed by 0 bases and 8 bases, with 11 bases remaining between them. The germline V gene encodes CDR1 SGHRS and CDR2 YFSETQ. The CDR3 runs 13 residues. CDR3 protein: CASSLGRVEGYTF. The CDR3 nucleotides read TGCGCCAGCAGCTTGGGCAGGGTAGAGGGCTACACCTTC.

The chain joins TRBV7-2 to TRBJ1-2; D perhaps matches TRBD1 (6 bases). Germline CDR1 and CDR2: SGHTA and FQGNSA. Trimming removed 8 bases from V and 5 bases from J, with 21 bases in between. This CDR3 region has 15 residues. Here the CDR3 reads CASALGPGQIYGYTF. CDR3 in DNA: TGTGCCAGCGCCTTGGGGCCGGGACAAATATATGGCTACACCTTC.

The rearrangement joins TRBV11-2 to TRBJ1-2, with TRBD1 matching 7 bases. Looked up from germline, CDR1 is SGHAT and CDR2 is FQNNGV. CDR3 length: 11 residues. Germline trimming cut 10 bases from V and 6 bases from J; bases unmatched to any gene: 5. The CDR3 sequence is CATSTGNGYTF. The CDR3 DNA follows: TGTGCCACCTCGACAGGGAATGGCTACACCTTC.

The chain recombines TRBV2 with TRBJ1-1; TRBD1 might be the D (5 bases). Trimming took off 9 bases at V and 5 bases at J, with 16 bases between the two ends. There are 13 residues in the CDR3. The V gene's germline CDR1 is SNHLY and CDR2 FYNNEI. The CDR3, as DNA: TGTGCCAGTCTTTCGGGGGTACAGACTGAAGCTTTCTTT. Amino acid sequence: CASLSGVQTEAFF.

This chain links TRBV27 with TRBJ2-2, with TRBD1 matching 8 bases. Germline CDR1 and CDR2: MNHEY and SMNVEV (reference sequence). The CDR3 contains 16 residues. With V trimmed by 3 bases and J by 7 bases, 10 bases remained unmatched. For the CDR3, the DNA is TGTGCCAGCAGTTTTACCCCAGGGGGCGCGAACGGGGAGCTGTTTTTT. Amino acid sequence: CASSFTPGGANGELFF.

CDR3 protein: CASSVRGLKNTEAFF. In DNA form, the CDR3 reads TGTGCCAGCAGTGTGCGGGGCCTCAAGAACACTGAAGCTTTCTTT. The rearrangement uses TRBV2 and TRBJ1-1; tentative D call: TRBD1 (5 bases). This CDR3 has 15 residues. V was trimmed by 4 bases and J by 1 base, leaving 13 bases between them. The germline V gene encodes CDR1 SNHLY and CDR2 FYNNEI. The complete variable domain, with remaining parts taken from reference TRBV2 and TRBJ1-1, reads EPEVTQTPSHQVTQMGQEVILRCVPISNHLYFYWYRQILGQKVEFLVSFYNNEISEKSEIFDDQFSVERPDGSNFTLKIRSTKLEDSAMYFCASSVRGLKNTEAFFGQGTRLTVV.

The chain has TRBV29-1 and TRBJ2-3; maybe TRBD2 (7 bases). Trimming left V 8 bases short and J 6 bases short, with 24 bases between. Germline CDR1 is SQVTM and CDR2 is ANQGSEA. There are 15 residues in the CDR3. CDR3 bases: TGCAGCACCACGGGCGGGAGAGGGGGGACTGATACGCAGTATTTT. Translating gives CSTTGGRGGTDTQYF.

The chain employs TRBV28 and TRBJ2-1, with 11 bases fitting TRBD2. The V gene's germline CDR1 is MDHEN and CDR2 SYDVKM. The ends lost 4 bases at V and 8 bases at J; junction bases unmatched: 4. The CDR3 totals 14 residues. The CDR3 sequence is CASSSLAGVYEQFF. The CDR3, as DNA: TGTGCCAGCAGTTCACTAGCGGGAGTCTATGAGCAGTTCTTC.

The chain recombines TRBV9 with TRBJ1-1; no firm D call. Germline values: CDR1 SGDLS, CDR2 YYNGEE. The CDR3 is 14 amino acids. Trimming left V 4 bases short and J 1 base short, with 11 bases between. Here the CDR3 reads CASSPRPQNTEAFF. The CDR3 coding sequence is TGTGCCAGCAGCCCCCGCCCTCAGAACACTGAAGCTTTCTTT.

The chain links TRBV4-3 to TRBJ2-1; 7 bases align to TRBD2. CDR1 LGHNA and CDR2 YSLEER come from the germline V gene. The trim removed 3 bases at V and 7 bases at J, leaving 18 bases unmatched. This CDR3 is built from 18 residues. The CDR3 region has the DNA TGCGCCAGCAGCCATGTGGGCTTTGGGACTATGGGGATAAATGAGCAGTTCTTC. As protein: CASSHVGFGTMGINEQFF.